Following are 20 T cell receptor beta chains from one sample sequenced in a study of CD4 T cells in relation to SARS-CoV-2 and coronaviruses. The antigens these receptors bind are not known. CD4+ T cells from unexposed donors were obtained before the COVID-19 pandemic (2011-2018). Isolation of CD4+ T cells took place after approximately 10 days in culture. Sequencing was performed with immunoSEQ multiplex PCR; in TCRdb, only in-frame clones are kept and a portion is missing. Here the sample spans around 16,000 clones, 60% to 80% being singletons. Sequenced material: CD4+ T cells from PBMCs, cultured in vitro. These receptors were taken from a human donor in good health.

This CDR3 reads CAWPGVDLRNEQFF. The CDR3 DNA reads as TGTGCCTGGCCGGGAGTGGACTTAAGGAATGAGCAGTTCTTC. The chain carries TRBV30 and TRBJ2-1; D may be TRBD2 (6 bases). Germline-derived CDR1 and CDR2 are GTSNPN and SVGIG (reference sequence). V was trimmed by 5 bases and J by 7 bases, leaving 18 bases between them. The CDR3 is made up of 14 amino acids.

The chain carries TRBV23-1 and TRBJ2-1; a possible D gene is TRBD2 (5 bases). TRBV23-1 is designated an ORF whose function remains uncertain. The length of the CDR3 is 17 residues. V lost 1 base, J lost 4 bases, and 17 bases lay in between. DNA of the CDR3: TGCGCCAGCAGTCAATTATCGGTCGGGAACGATTACAATGAGCAGTTCTTC. Encoded protein: CASSQLSVGNDYNEQFF.

This chain joins TRBV3-1 (or the pseudogene TRBV3-2) and TRBJ2-5; 8 nucleotides agree with TRBD2. The CDR3 totals 17 residues. Losses at the gene ends were 3 bases for V and 0 bases for J; bases not matched to a gene: 9. Germline V gene sequence: CDR1 LGHDT, CDR2 YNNKEL (reference sequence). The CDR3 is CASSHYSGTLNQETQYF. The CDR3 DNA reads TGTGCCAGCAGCCATTATAGCGGGACACTGAACCAAGAGACCCAGTACTTC.

The chain is built from TRBV6-4 and TRBJ1-2, with 7 bases aligning to TRBD1. Germline lookup yields CDR1 MRHNA and CDR2 SNTAGT. V shed 3 bases and J 6 bases; nucleotides not matched to a gene: 7. CDR3 length: 14 residues. The CDR3 nucleotides read TGTGCCAGCAGTGATGCGACAGGGACCCATGGCTACACCTTC. It translates to CASSDATGTHGYTF.

The genes are TRBV10-3 and TRBJ2-7; 8 bases match TRBD2. The germline gives CDR1 ENHRY, CDR2 SYGVKD. The J segment lost 2 bases and the V segment lost 6 bases, leaving 6 bases of the junction unmatched. CDR3 size: 14 residues. The CDR3 sequence: CAIRAGDLAYEQYF. In DNA, the CDR3 is TGTGCCATCAGAGCGGGAGATCTAGCCTACGAGCAGTACTTC.

The V and J genes are TRBV15 and TRBJ1-5; weak D call: TRBD1 (6 bases). This CDR3 contains 13 residues. Trimming shortened V by 5 bases and J by 12 bases, and 17 bases separated the two germline ends. The V gene's germline CDR1 is LNHNV and CDR2 YYDKDF (reference sequence). DNA of the CDR3: TGTGCCACCAGCGGGCCCAGGGGTCTGGGCCAGCATTTT. Amino acid sequence: CATSGPRGLGQHF. Together with reference TRBV15 and TRBJ1-5, the CDR3 gives the full variable domain: DAMVIQNPRYQVTQFGKPVTLSCSQTLNHNVMYWYQQKSSQAPKLLFHYYDKDFNNEADTPDNFQSRRPNTSFCFLDIRSPGLGDTAMYLCATSGPRGLGQHFGDGTRLSIL.

Here the CDR3 DNA reads TGCGCCAGCAGTGGGGGCTACTACAATGAGCAGTTCTTC. This translates into CASSGGYYNEQFF. The chain combines TRBV10-1 with TRBJ2-1; perhaps TRBD1 as D (5 bases). With 4 bases removed from V and 3 bases from J, the gap between germline ends came to 7 bases. The V gene's germline CDR1 is WNHNN and CDR2 SYGVQD (reference sequence). CDR3 length: 13 amino acids.

The DNA of the CDR3 is TGTGCCAGCAGCTCGGGACTAGCGGAGACCAATGAGCAGTTCTTC. Translating it yields CASSSGLAETNEQFF. V gene TRBV7-6 combines with J gene TRBJ2-1, with 11 bases aligning to TRBD2. V shed 4 bases and J 6 bases; nucleotides not matched to a gene: 5. Germline loops: CDR1 SGHVS, CDR2 FNYEAQ. This CDR3 is 15 amino acids long.

This clone turned up a few times. This chain connects TRBV5-4 to TRBJ2-7; TRBD1 agrees at 9 bases. The length of the CDR3 is 14 residues. Germline V gene data show CDR1 as SGHNT and CDR2 as YYREEE (reference sequence). With V trimmed by 3 bases and J by 3 bases, 4 bases remained unmatched. CDR3 nucleotide sequence: TGTGCCAGCAGCTCGCCGACAGGGGGCTACGAGCAGTACTTC. It encodes CASSSPTGGYEQYF.

The rearrangement links TRBV7-9 to TRBJ1-5; 7 bases are shared with TRBD1. The CDR3 is 14 amino acids. Germline V gene data show CDR1 as SEHNR and CDR2 as FQNEAQ (reference sequence). J gave up 6 bases and V 6 bases, and 8 bases lay outside the gene matches. The CDR3 region is CASSQQGGSQPQHF. CDR3 bases: TGTGCCAGCAGTCAGCAGGGGGGTAGTCAGCCCCAGCATTTT.

The chain joins TRBV5-4 to TRBJ2-5; TRBD1 or TRBD2 may be the D gene (5 bases each). The V end was cut by 4 bases, the J end by 4 bases, with 11 bases between. The CDR3 extends over 13 amino acids. The V gene's germline CDR1 is SGHNT and CDR2 YYREEE (reference sequence). The CDR3 sequence is CASSRGQGETQYF. The CDR3 region has the DNA TGTGCCAGCAGCCGGGGCCAGGGAGAGACCCAGTACTTC.

The chain carries TRBV12-5 and TRBJ2-7, with 7 bases matching TRBD2. Germline CDR1 and CDR2: LGHNT and FRNRAP. CDR3 length: 14 amino acids. V lost 0 bases and J lost 7; bases outside the gene matches: 6. The CDR3 DNA reads as TGTGCTAGTGGTTTGGTACTGGAAGCGGGGGAGCAGTACTTC. Protein: CASGLVLEAGEQYF. The whole variable domain, filled in from reference TRBV12-5 and TRBJ2-7, reads DARVTQTPRHKVTEMGQEVTMRCQPILGHNTVFWYRQTMMQGLELLAYFRNRAPLDDSGMPKDRFSAEMPDATLATLKIQPSEPRDSAVYFCASGLVLEAGEQYFGPGTRLTVT.

The chain combines TRBV24-1 with TRBJ2-3; 8 bases are a match to TRBD1. V lost 7 bases, J lost 1 base, and 3 bases stayed unmatched. Germline V gene data show CDR1 as KGHDR and CDR2 as SFDVKD. The CDR3 consists of 14 residues. This chain's CDR3 is CATRQTGGTDTQYF. In DNA, the CDR3 is TGTGCCACCAGGCAGACAGGGGGCACAGATACGCAGTATTTT.

This chain links TRBV11-2 with TRBJ2-1; 11 nucleotides agree with TRBD2. Trimming took 5 bases from V and 7 from J; bases not matched to a gene: 7. This CDR3 comprises 15 residues. Per the germline V gene, CDR1 is SGHAT and CDR2 is FQNNGV. CDR3 in DNA: TGTGCCAGCAGCCAAGGACTAGCGGGCTTAAATGAGCAGTTCTTC. Encoded protein: CASSQGLAGLNEQFF.

This chain connects TRBV10-2 to TRBJ2-7; D call uncertain. Per the germline V gene, CDR1 is WSHSY and CDR2 is SAAADI. The germline V and J ends were trimmed by 4 bases and 3 bases, with 13 bases remaining between them. This CDR3 is built from 14 residues. The CDR3 protein is CASSGTSDGYEQYF. The CDR3, as DNA: TGCGCCAGCAGTGGGACCTCGGACGGCTACGAGCAGTACTTC.

In this sample, this clone turned up a few times. V is TRBV6-2 or TRBV6-3 and J is TRBJ1-1; no clear D. The CDR3 has 17 amino acids. Germline lookup yields CDR1 MNHEY and CDR2 SVGEGT. V dropped 4 bases and J dropped 4 bases, with 22 bases sitting between them. The CDR3 DNA is TGTGCCAGCAGTTTACTTTGGCCGTCCTCAGGAGGCACTGAAGCTTTCTTT. It encodes CASSLLWPSSGGTEAFF.

The rearrangement links TRBV3-1 (or the pseudogene TRBV3-2) to TRBJ2-3; no definite D call. This CDR3 has 13 residues. The ends were cut back, 3 bases at V and 4 bases at J, with 8 bases in the middle. Germline CDR1 is LGHDT and CDR2 is YNNKEL (reference sequence). Written as DNA, the CDR3 is TGTGCCAGCAGCCACAACCACCCAGATACGCAGTATTTT. Translated, it gives CASSHNHPDTQYF.

The sample holds one count of this clone. The genes are TRBV7-6 and TRBJ2-1, with no clear D. V gave up 5 bases and J gave up 6 bases, with 11 bases separating them. This CDR3 comprises 13 residues. CDR1 is SGHVS and CDR2 is FNYEAQ in the germline V gene. The CDR3 nucleotides are TGTGCCAGCAGCCCCTGGTTTGCCAATGAGCAGTTCTTC. It translates to CASSPWFANEQFF.

V gene TRBV7-2 combines with J gene TRBJ2-3; 10 bases are shared with TRBD2. The V gene end was trimmed by 6 bases and the J gene end by 1 base; junction bases not matched to a gene: 10. This CDR3 region has 17 residues. CDR1 and CDR2 (germline): SGHTA, FQGNSA. CDR3 amino acids: CASSRGALAGGTDTQYF. CDR3 DNA: TGTGCCAGCAGTCGGGGGGCGCTAGCGGGAGGCACAGATACGCAGTATTTT.

The chain has TRBV23-1 and TRBJ2-5; 9 bases match TRBD1. TRBV23-1 is an ORF, with its function uncertain. This CDR3 contains 15 residues. V was clipped by 2 bases and J by 4 bases; unmatched bases: 5. The CDR3 region has the DNA TGCGCCAGCAGTCAACCGTGGACAGGGGCAGAGACCCAGTACTTC. As protein: CASSQPWTGAETQYF.